Following are 27 T cell receptor beta chains from one sample sequenced in a study of T cell clonality in common variable immunodeficiency. The repertoire was sequenced with immunoSEQ multiplex PCR; TCRdb's copy has only in-frame clones and lacks some. The sample has roughly 30,000 clones, none seen only once. The sequenced sample consisted of peripheral blood mononuclear cells. These receptors were taken from a person aged 18 to 70 in good health.

This clone appeared many times. The DNA read from the CDR3 is TGTGCCAGCAGCCACGGGACTGATTATGGC. It specifies CASSHGTDYG. The CDR3 in its entirety is CASSHGTDYGYTF. The chain carries TRBV7-9 and TRBJ1-2, with a tentative D call TRBD1 (5 bases). The read halts 3 residues ahead of the CDR3 end, with the missing end drawn from the germline J gene. V was clipped by 5 bases and J by 5 bases, with 12 bases between them. The CDR3 length is 13 residues. Germline V lookup: CDR1 SEHNR, CDR2 FQNEAQ (reference sequence).

This clone was counted at least ten times. With the read ending 3 residues before the CDR3 end, the germline J gene is used to fill in that end. This sequence joins TRBV29-1 and TRBJ1-2, with a possible D match to TRBD1 (5 bases). Germline CDR1 and CDR2: SQVTM and ANQGSEA. CDR3 length equals 16 residues. With 4 bases removed from V and 4 bases from J, the gap between germline ends came to 22 bases. The DNA read from the CDR3 is TGCAGCGTTGTCGGAGGGGAGACACCGGAGATCTATGGC. It specifies CSVVGGETPEIYG. Given in full, the CDR3 is CSVVGGETPEIYGYTF.

This clone occurred a few times. The read ends 3 residues shy of where the CDR3 ends; the end is completed using the germline J gene. J is TRBJ1-2 and V is TRBV5-1; D is possibly TRBD1 (6 bases). CDR3 length equals 15 residues. Germline lookup yields CDR1 SGHRS and CDR2 YFSETQ. V gave up 0 bases and J gave up 3 bases, with 12 bases separating them. The sequenced part of the CDR3 DNA is TGCGCCAGCAGCTTGGCCGTCTCAGGGGACTATGGC. Encoded protein: CASSLAVSGDYG. The CDR3 reads in full as CASSLAVSGDYGYTF.

This clone was seen many times. The read halts 3 residues ahead of the CDR3 end, with the missing end drawn from the germline J gene. The genes are TRBV5-1 and TRBJ1-1, with a possible D match to TRBD1 (6 bases). Germline CDR1 SGHRS, CDR2 YFSETQ. V was cut by 4 bases and J by 0 bases, with 10 bases left in between. CDR3 length: 14 amino acids. The sequenced CDR3 bases are TGCGCCAGCAGCCCGGACAGAATGAACACTGAA. Encoded protein: CASSPDRMNTE. The whole CDR3 region reads CASSPDRMNTEAFF.

This clone has just a few counts. The read terminates 3 residues before the CDR3 end, so the remaining end is supplied by the germline J gene. This rearrangement joins TRBV6-1 to TRBJ2-5, with D hard to call. CDR3 length: 11 residues. Germline V gene sequence: CDR1 MNHNS, CDR2 SASEGT. Trimming removed 2 bases at V and 5 bases at J, with 3 bases between. CDR3 DNA (partial): TGTGCCAGCAGTGAAAGGGAGACC. Amino acid sequence: CASSERET. The whole CDR3 is CASSERETQYF.

This clone was counted ten times or more. From the germline J gene comes the end of the CDR3, since the read stops 3 residues before it. The rearrangement links TRBV2 to TRBJ2-1, with no clear D. Germline V gene lookup returns CDR1 SNHLY and CDR2 FYNNEI. CDR3 length: 12 residues. Trimming removed 8 bases at V and 4 bases at J, with 9 bases between. Partial CDR3 DNA: TGTGCCAGCGCGCGGCGGTACAATGAG. Its translation is CASARRYNE. The entire CDR3 protein is CASARRYNEQFF. The full variable domain, in which reference TRBV2 and TRBJ2-1 provide the parts outside the CDR3, is EPEVTQTPSHQVTQMGQEVILRCVPISNHLYFYWYRQILGQKVEFLVSFYNNEISEKSEIFDDQFSVERPDGSNFTLKIRSTKLEDSAMYFCASARRYNEQFFGPGTRLTVL.

This clone was seen only a few times. The DNA read from the CDR3 is TGTGCCAGCAACCAGGGGTTTTACAATGAG. Translating it yields CASNQGFYNE. The CDR3, in full, reads CASNQGFYNEQFF. The chain recombines TRBV19 with TRBJ2-1; a possible D gene is TRBD1 (6 bases). The read terminates 3 residues before the CDR3 end, so the remaining end is supplied by the germline J gene. Deletions cut 9 bases from V and 4 bases from J, with 13 bases between. The CDR3 length is 13 residues. Germline V gene data show CDR1 as LNHDA and CDR2 as SQIVND (reference sequence).

This clone showed up many times. The CDR3 end is not reached by the read, which stops 3 residues before it; the germline J gene fills it in. J is TRBJ1-1 and V is TRBV20-1; D remains ambiguous. The V gene lost 3 bases and the J gene lost 3 bases, with 17 bases spanning the gap. The CDR3 runs to 15 residues. Germline loops: CDR1 DFQATT, CDR2 SNEGSKA (reference sequence). Incomplete CDR3 DNA: TGCAGTGCTAGGGGGATTAAGGGCGGGGACACTGAA. Its protein product is CSARGIKGGDTE. Given in full, the CDR3 is CSARGIKGGDTEAFF.

This clone has a count of ten or more. The CDR3 extends 3 residues past the end of the read, so its final part is completed from the germline J gene. This chain uses TRBV6-2 or TRBV6-3 with TRBJ2-2, with 7 bases lining up with TRBD1. CDR1 and CDR2 (germline): MNHEY, SVGEGT. V was clipped by 5 bases and J by 7 bases; unmatched bases: 10. This CDR3 region has 15 residues. The CDR3 is CASSKPHRGGGELFF. The sequenced CDR3 bases are TGTGCCAGCAGTAAGCCCCACAGGGGCGGCGGGGAG.

This clone came up many times. The CDR3 is cut off 3 residues early in the read; its end comes from the germline J gene. The chain recombines TRBV29-1 with TRBJ1-1, with D unclear. The germline gives CDR1 SQVTM, CDR2 ANQGSEA. The CDR3 extends over 12 amino acids. V lost 2 bases to trimming and J lost 1 base, with 5 bases between them. CDR3 DNA (partial): TGCAGCGTTGAAAGAGGGAACACTGAA. This sequence encodes CSVERGNTE. The whole CDR3 is CSVERGNTEAFF.

Many counts were recorded for this clone. The missing CDR3 end, 3 residues past where the read stops, is filled in from the germline J gene. V gene TRBV7-2 combines with J gene TRBJ1-4, with 8 bases lining up with TRBD1. Germline V CDR1 and CDR2: SGHTA, FQGNSA. The trim removed 3 bases at V and 8 bases at J, leaving 2 bases unmatched. This CDR3 has 13 residues. CDR3 bases read: TGTGCCAGCAGCTTTGGACAGGGAGAAAAA. Its translation is CASSFGQGEK. The full CDR3 protein reads CASSFGQGEKLFF.

This clone was observed a few times. Partial CDR3 DNA: TGTGCCAGCAGCTTAGGCGTCCCCGAAGCGCACACC. It codes for CASSLGVPEAHT. The CDR3 in full is CASSLGVPEAHTIYF. The chain employs TRBV7-8 and TRBJ1-3; D uncertain. The read finishes 3 residues shy of the CDR3 end, and the germline J gene is used to complete it. Germline V gene lookup returns CDR1 SGHVS and CDR2 FQNEAQ. The V and J ends lost 1 base and 8 bases respectively, with 15 bases between them. The CDR3 has 15 amino acids. The whole variable domain, remainder taken from reference TRBV7-8 and TRBJ1-3, is GAGVSQSPRYKVAKRGQDVALRCDPISGHVSLFWYQQALGQGPEFLTYFQNEAQLDKSGLPSDRFFAERPEGSVSTLKIQRTQQEDSAVYLCASSLGVPEAHTIYFGEGSWLTVV.

This clone occurred many times. The read terminates 3 residues ahead of where the CDR3 ends, so the germline J gene completes it. The chain employs TRBV11-2 and TRBJ2-7, with D possibly matching TRBD1 (5 bases). CDR1 and CDR2 from the germline V gene are SGHAT and FQNNGV. The CDR3 length is 11 residues. V dropped 8 bases and J dropped 3 bases, with 8 bases sitting between them. CDR3 bases read: TGTGCCAGCCAGGGATACTACGAG. Residues: CASQGYYE. The complete CDR3 protein is CASQGYYEQYF.

This clone showed up many times. The read terminates 3 residues ahead of where the CDR3 ends, so the germline J gene completes it. The chain couples TRBV7-9 to TRBJ1-5; 8 bases fit TRBD1. The CDR3 is 13 amino acids. J gave up 7 bases and V 4 bases, and 3 bases lay outside the gene matches. Germline CDR1 is SEHNR and CDR2 is FQNEAQ (reference sequence). The sequenced CDR3 bases are TGTGCCAGCAGCTCGACAGGGGCGCAGCCC. Translated, it gives CASSSTGAQP. The whole CDR3 protein is CASSSTGAQPQHF.

This clone was picked up many times. The CDR3 sequence: CASTRQGGSYEQYF. The sequenced CDR3 bases are TGTGCCAGTACGCGACAGGGTGGATCCTACGAG. V is TRBV19 and J is TRBJ2-7; 7 bases line up with TRBD1. Read coverage stops 3 residues before the CDR3 terminus; the germline J gene supplies the remainder. This CDR3 contains 14 residues. The germline V gene has CDR1 LNHDA and CDR2 SQIVND (reference sequence). V lost 7 bases to trimming and J lost 1 base; unmatched junction nucleotides: 7.

As concerns this clone: The read ends 3 residues shy of where the CDR3 ends; the end is completed using the germline J gene. V gene TRBV2 combines with J gene TRBJ1-3; tentatively, D is TRBD1 (6 bases). In germline, CDR1 is SNHLY, CDR2 FYNNEI. This CDR3 is built from 14 residues. The part of the CDR3 DNA that was read is TGTGCCAGCAATGGGGACATCTCTGGAACCCCC. It translates to CASNGDISGTP. The entire CDR3 is CASNGDISGTPIYF. The complete variable domain, with remaining parts taken from reference TRBV2 and TRBJ1-3, reads EPEVTQTPSHQVTQMGQEVILRCVPISNHLYFYWYRQILGQKVEFLVSFYNNEISEKSEIFDDQFSVERPDGSNFTLKIRSTKLEDSAMYFCASNGDISGTPIYFGEGSWLTVV.

This clone was observed at least ten times. The read ends 3 residues shy of where the CDR3 ends; the end is completed using the germline J gene. The rearrangement uses TRBV7-6 and TRBJ1-6; TRBD1 matches at 8 bases. The CDR3 runs to 15 residues. The trim removed 4 bases at V and 7 bases at J, leaving 6 bases unmatched. The germline V gene encodes CDR1 SGHVS and CDR2 FNYEAQ. The CDR3 DNA, read in part, is TGTGCCAGCAGCTCTGGACAGGGACGAAATTCACCC. Its translation is CASSSGQGRNSP. The whole CDR3 is CASSSGQGRNSPLHF.

This clone was picked up many times. The read comes to an end 3 residues before the CDR3 does, leaving the germline J gene to fill in the end. This chain links TRBV10-3 with TRBJ2-7; the D is unclear. Deletions cut 3 bases from V and 3 bases from J, with 6 bases between. The CDR3 has 12 amino acids. Germline V gene data show CDR1 as ENHRY and CDR2 as SYGVKD. The sequenced part of the CDR3 DNA is TGTGCCATCAGTGATTCCAGCTACGAG. Encoded protein: CAISDSSYE. The whole CDR3 region reads CAISDSSYEQYF.

This clone was picked up many times. The read ends 3 residues before the CDR3 terminus; that terminus is restored from the germline J gene. The chain carries TRBV6-2 or TRBV6-3 and TRBJ2-2; TRBD2 matches 10 bases. V shed 2 bases and J 4 bases; nucleotides not matched to a gene: 1. CDR1 is MNHEY, CDR2 SVGEGT, per germline. The CDR3 spans 15 residues. The sequenced part of the CDR3 DNA is TGTGCCAGCAGTTACAGCGGGGGGGCCACCGGGGAG. Amino acid sequence: CASSYSGGATGE. The entire CDR3 protein is CASSYSGGATGELFF.

This clone was seen ten or more times. CDR3 sequence: CASSSGTSGAGETQYF. The CDR3 bases that were read are TGCGCCAGCAGCTCGGGGACTAGCGGGGCGGGAGAGACC. The V gene is TRBV5-1, the J gene TRBJ2-5, with 13 bases lining up with TRBD2. Sequencing ends 3 residues short of the CDR3 end; the germline J gene provides the rest. With 3 bases clipped from V and 4 bases from J, the junction kept 6 bases outside the gene matches. This CDR3 is 16 amino acids long. Germline V gene data show CDR1 as SGHRS and CDR2 as YFSETQ.

This clone has a count of ten or more. Read data end 3 residues before the CDR3 end; the end is taken from the germline J gene. This chain joins TRBV5-1 and TRBJ2-5; D remains ambiguous. The CDR3 totals 16 residues. The V and J ends lost 3 bases and 1 base respectively, with 16 bases between them. Germline V gene data show CDR1 as SGHRS and CDR2 as YFSETQ. CDR3 amino acids: CASSSSTPNRQETQYF. Partial CDR3 DNA: TGCGCCAGCAGCTCCTCCACACCGAACCGCCAAGAGACC.

This clone was seen repeatedly, ten times or more. Read coverage stops 3 residues before the CDR3 terminus; the germline J gene supplies the remainder. The J gene is TRBJ1-6, the V gene TRBV7-2, with D maybe TRBD1 (6 bases). The V end was cut by 5 bases, the J end by 9 bases, with 14 bases between. The CDR3 consists of 14 residues. The germline V gene encodes CDR1 SGHTA and CDR2 FQGNSA. The sequenced part of the CDR3 DNA is TGTGCCAGCAGCCCACAGGGTCTTGGTTCACCC. Residues: CASSPQGLGSP. The whole CDR3 sequence reads CASSPQGLGSPLHF.

Many counts were recorded for this clone. The CDR3 end is not reached by the read, which stops 3 residues before it; the germline J gene fills it in. The V call is TRBV7-3, the J call TRBJ1-2, with TRBD1 matching over 10 bases. Germline lookup yields CDR1 SGHTA and CDR2 FQGTGA. The CDR3 has 13 amino acids. The chain's CDR3 is CASSRQGARGYTF. The CDR3 DNA, read in part, is TGTGCCAGCAGCCGACAGGGGGCGAGAGGC.

The sample holds many counts of this clone. The sequenced fragment ends 3 residues before the CDR3 boundary, so the rest is inferred from the germline J gene. This sequence joins TRBV5-4 and TRBJ1-5; unclear D gene. The CDR3 spans 14 residues. Germline V gives CDR1 SGHNT, CDR2 YYREEE (reference sequence). V was trimmed by 5 bases and J by 5 bases, leaving 14 bases between them. CDR3 sequence reads: CASRHERRYQPQHF. CDR3 bases read: TGTGCCAGCAGACATGAACGAAGGTATCAGCCC.

This clone occurred many times. The DNA ends 3 residues before the CDR3 does, and the rest of the CDR3 is filled in from the germline J gene. This chain connects TRBV20-1 to TRBJ2-3, with 10 bases aligning to TRBD2. The CDR3 runs 13 residues. V lost 4 bases and J lost 6; bases outside the gene matches: 4. CDR1 DFQATT and CDR2 SNEGSKA come from the germline V gene (reference sequence). CDR3 region: CSAKAGGQDTQYF. The CDR3 DNA, read in part, is TGCAGTGCTAAAGCGGGGGGGCAGGATACG.

This clone was picked up many times. The read falls 3 residues short of the CDR3 end, and the missing part is taken from the germline J gene. V and J are TRBV7-8 and TRBJ2-7, with TRBD1 as a possible D gene (5 bases). The CDR3 spans 14 residues. Germline values: CDR1 SGHVS, CDR2 FQNEAQ. V was shortened by 1 base and J by 4 bases, with 11 bases between the two germline ends. The part of the CDR3 DNA that was read is TGTGCCAGCAGCTTAGATCTCCAGGGATACGAG. Translated: CASSLDLQGYE. The entire CDR3 is CASSLDLQGYEQYF.

The sample holds many counts of this clone. The read ends 3 residues shy of where the CDR3 ends; the end is completed using the germline J gene. The chain recombines TRBV19 with TRBJ1-6, with 9 bases matching TRBD1. Germline loops: CDR1 LNHDA, CDR2 SQIVND (reference sequence). J lost 6 bases, V lost 2 bases, and 8 bases had no gene match. The CDR3 runs 17 residues. CDR3 protein: CASSIRTGGSGNSPLHF. The CDR3 DNA, read in part, is TGTGCCAGTAGTATACGTACAGGGGGCAGCGGTAATTCACCC.